The 5 T cell receptor beta chains reported below all come from one sample, sequenced in a study of blood T cell repertoires in COVID-19. Sequenced by immunoSEQ multiplex PCR; TCRdb stores in-frame clones only, minus some. The sample records tens of thousands of clones, roughly 88% being singletons. Source material: peripheral blood. These receptors originate from a man in his fifties with acute or convalescent COVID-19.

V is TRBV29-1 and J is TRBJ2-1; D is possibly TRBD1 (6 bases). Trimming removed 7 bases at V and 4 bases at J, with 11 bases between. Germline values: CDR1 SQVTM, CDR2 ANQGSEA. The CDR3 has 12 residues. The CDR3 loop is CSANREYNEQFF. The CDR3 DNA reads as TGCAGCGCAAACAGGGAATACAATGAGCAGTTCTTC.

V and J are TRBV5-4 and TRBJ1-4; TRBD1 agrees at 8 bases. The V gene's germline CDR1 is SGHNT and CDR2 YYREEE (reference sequence). J was trimmed by 2 bases and V by 6 bases; bases with no gene match: 9. This CDR3 is 16 amino acids long. Here the CDR3 reads CASTKKTGATNEKLFF. Written as DNA, the CDR3 is TGTGCCAGCACCAAAAAGACAGGGGCTACTAATGAAAAACTGTTTTTT.

The CDR3 sequence: CASSPGQLRGYTF. The CDR3 DNA reads TGTGCCAGCAGTCCGGGACAGCTGAGGGGCTACACCTTC. The V call is TRBV6-5, the J call TRBJ1-2; the match to TRBD1 covers 7 bases. Germline assignment: CDR1 MNHEY and CDR2 SVGAGI. The CDR3 consists of 13 residues. After removal of 5 bases from V and 8 bases from J, the junction contained 8 bases not matched to a gene.

The chain has TRBV7-9 and TRBJ1-2; 9 nucleotides align to TRBD1. V lost 0 bases and J lost 5; bases outside the gene matches: 7. Germline lookup yields CDR1 SEHNR and CDR2 FQNEAQ (reference sequence). There are 16 residues in the CDR3. This CDR3 reads CASSLARTGAHYGYTF. In nucleotides, the CDR3 is TGTGCCAGCAGCTTAGCGAGGACAGGGGCACATTATGGCTACACCTTC. Based on the CDR3 plus reference TRBV7-9 and TRBJ1-2, the full variable domain is DTGVSQNPRHKITKRGQNVTFRCDPISEHNRLYWYRQTLGQGPEFLTYFQNEAQLEKSRLLSDRFSAERPKGSFSTLEIQRTEQGDSAMYLCASSLARTGAHYGYTFGSGTRLTVV.

The gene calls are TRBV5-1 and TRBJ2-2, with a possible D match to TRBD2 (5 bases). The CDR3 has 15 residues. Looked up from germline, CDR1 is SGHRS and CDR2 is YFSETQ. Trimming cost V 0 bases and J 2 bases, with 8 bases left between them. The CDR3 coding sequence is TGCGCCAGCAGCTTGGGGTCGGGAAACACCGGGGAGCTGTTTTTT. Translated, it gives CASSLGSGNTGELFF. The whole variable domain, filled in from reference TRBV5-1 and TRBJ2-2, reads KAGVTQTPRYLIKTRGQQVTLSCSPISGHRSVSWYQQTPGQGLQFLFEYFSETQRNKGNFPGRFSGRQFSNSRSEMNVSTLELGDSALYLCASSLGSGNTGELFFGEGSRLTVL.